Below, 3 T cell receptor beta chains from the same sample are listed, as sequenced in a study of shared clonotypes between healthy human individuals. Clones were read by immunoSEQ multiplex PCR, and TCRdb kept only the in-frame ones, dropping some. The table lists 600,000 to 700,000 clones, about 80% of them singletons. Sequenced input: memory CD4+ T cells sorted from blood. Subset reported: CD45RA-negative fraction. The receptors here all came from a woman aged 25-40 years in good health.

CDR3 nucleotide sequence: TGTGCCAGTAGTCCAGGGCAACAGTTCCCAATACACTTCTACGAGCAGTACTTC. The encoded protein is CASSPGQQFPIHFYEQYF. The V call is TRBV19, the J call TRBJ2-7; D possibly corresponds to TRBD1 (5 bases). Trimming took 5 bases from V and 3 from J, leaving 26 bases between them. The CDR3 runs 18 residues. The germline gives CDR1 LNHDA, CDR2 SQIVND (reference sequence). The full variable domain, its missing parts supplied by reference TRBV19 and TRBJ2-7, is DGGITQSPKYLFRKEGQNVTLSCEQNLNHDAMYWYRQDPGQGLRLIYYSQIVNDFQKGDIAEGYSVSREKKESFPLTVTSAQKNPTAFYLCASSPGQQFPIHFYEQYFGPGTRLTVT.

The V call is TRBV5-1, the J call TRBJ1-2, with no clear D. V was trimmed by 1 base and J by 4 bases, leaving 17 bases between them. The V gene's germline CDR1 is SGHRS and CDR2 YFSETQ. The CDR3 has 16 residues. CDR3 region: CASSLSAPGGSYGYTF. The CDR3 DNA sequence: TGCGCCAGCAGCTTGTCTGCTCCGGGAGGGAGCTATGGCTACACCTTC.

CDR3 in amino acids: CASRPRLAHNEQFF. CDR3 coding DNA: TGTGCCAGCAGGCCTCGACTAGCCCACAATGAGCAGTTCTTC. This sequence joins TRBV7-8 and TRBJ2-1, with 7 bases aligning to TRBD2. Germline CDR1 is SGHVS and CDR2 is FQNEAQ. J lost 5 bases, V lost 6 bases, and 7 bases had no gene match. The CDR3 is 14 amino acids.